This T cell receptor beta chain was captured in a study of T cells expressing NK-cell markers (dated by TCRdb to between 2020 and 2021). A note on the overall study: In sorted CD3+CD56+NKG2C+, CD3+CD56+NKG2C- and CD3+CD56-NKG2C+ T-cell subsets from eight donors, TCR beta-chain repertoires were profiled. All eight donors whose samples were sequenced were randomly selected healthy volunteers, three of them men and five women. Illumina HiSeq 2000/2500, MiSeq or NextSeq was used to sequence libraries as 2 x 150 bp reads. Seven of the eight sequenced donors were HCMV-seropositive and one was HCMV-seronegative.

The germline V gene gives CDR1 as LGHNA and CDR2 as YSLEER. The CDR3 holds 14 amino acids from the cysteine to the phenylalanine. No DNA was logged. TCRdb names Illumina HiSeq 2000 as the instrument used. 5'RACE template switching, by which a universal primer site and unique molecular identifiers were added, was used to make TCR beta cDNA libraries. cDNA synthesis was primed from the TCR beta constant segment and was followed by two successive PCR amplification steps. Under the source paper's analysis protocol: MIGEC was used to demultiplex reads and group the reads by UMI, and MiTCR was used to assemble and quantify clonotypes. To exclude erroneous sequences, only TCR cDNA sequences supported by at least two reads were retained. The tcR package was used for downstream repertoire analysis, with clonotypes matched between fractions based on CDR3 nucleotide sequence plus V segment. Antigen specificity was annotated against VDJdb with VDJmatch, allowing one amino acid substitution in CDR3. TCRdb reprocessed the public reads and reports one entry per CDR3 protein sequence, without DNA. The V and J calls and clone size come from TCRdb's table, not from the authors' own analysis. In this sample's table one finds approximately 110,000 distinct CDR3 sequences. Approximately 17% of the sample is held by the ten biggest clonotypes.

General conclusions and limits of the study: Those dominant clonotypes were again the most abundant among CD3+CD56-NKG2C+ cells in several donors, at about 25-60.1%. In 6 or 7 donors, the dominant CD3+CD56+NKG2C+ clonotypes ranked among the top 10 CD8+ clonotypes, making up roughly 1.0-7.5% of CD8+ T cells. Whether the expanded NKG2C-expressing T cell clones were specific for HCMV antigens was left unclear.

Notes on this clonotype: The antigen it binds to is not known.

HCMV serostatus was determined by detecting HCMV-specific IgG in serum with a commercial ELISA kit. Ficoll density gradient centrifugation was used to isolate peripheral blood mononuclear cells from blood. This receptor chain uses TRBV4-3 and TRBJ1-1. The source material was blood T cells: a sorted CD56 or NKG2C T cell subset, CD4+ or CD8+ T cells, or bulk PBMC T cells (not recorded which). The TCR comes from a woman between 18 and 70 years old in good health. The encoded CDR3 is CASSQDSAGTEAFF.